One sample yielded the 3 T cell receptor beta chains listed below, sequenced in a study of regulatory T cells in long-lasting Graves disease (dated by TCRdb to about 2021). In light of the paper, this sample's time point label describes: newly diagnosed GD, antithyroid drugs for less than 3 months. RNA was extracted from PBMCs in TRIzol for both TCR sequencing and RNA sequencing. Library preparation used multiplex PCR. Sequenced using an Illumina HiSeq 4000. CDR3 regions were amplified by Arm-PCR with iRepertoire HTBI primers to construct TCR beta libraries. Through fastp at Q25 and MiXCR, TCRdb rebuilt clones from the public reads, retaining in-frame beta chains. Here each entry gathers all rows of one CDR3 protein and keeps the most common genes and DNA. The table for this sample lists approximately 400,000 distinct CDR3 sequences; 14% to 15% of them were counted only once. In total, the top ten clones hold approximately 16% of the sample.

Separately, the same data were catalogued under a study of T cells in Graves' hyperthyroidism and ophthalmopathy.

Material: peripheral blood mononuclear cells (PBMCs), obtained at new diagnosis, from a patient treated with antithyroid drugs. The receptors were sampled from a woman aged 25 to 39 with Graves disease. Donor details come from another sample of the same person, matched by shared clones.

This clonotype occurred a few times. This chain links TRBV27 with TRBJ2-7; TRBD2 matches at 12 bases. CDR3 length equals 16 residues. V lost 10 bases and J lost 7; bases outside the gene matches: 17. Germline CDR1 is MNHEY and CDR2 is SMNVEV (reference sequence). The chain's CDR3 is CATAPRGLAGWAEQYF. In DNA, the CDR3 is TGTGCCACCGCACCACGGGGACTAGCGGGTTGGGCGGAGCAGTACTTC.

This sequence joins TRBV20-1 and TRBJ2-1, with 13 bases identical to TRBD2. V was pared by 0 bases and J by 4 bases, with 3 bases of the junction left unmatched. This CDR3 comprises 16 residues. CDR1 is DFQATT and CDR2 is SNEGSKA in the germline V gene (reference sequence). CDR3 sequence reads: CSARDLLAGGYNEQFF. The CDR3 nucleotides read TGCAGTGCTAGAGATCTACTAGCGGGAGGGTACAATGAGCAGTTCTTC.

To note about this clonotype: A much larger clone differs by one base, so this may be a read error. The CDR3, as DNA: TGTGCCAGCAGTTTATCCCAGGGTTACAATGAGCAGTACTTC. The encoded protein is CASSLSQGYNEQYF. This rearrangement joins TRBV12-3 or TRBV12-4 to TRBJ2-4; D is possibly TRBD1 (5 bases). V was cut by 2 bases and J by 13 bases, with 18 bases left in between. The CDR3 extends over 14 amino acids.